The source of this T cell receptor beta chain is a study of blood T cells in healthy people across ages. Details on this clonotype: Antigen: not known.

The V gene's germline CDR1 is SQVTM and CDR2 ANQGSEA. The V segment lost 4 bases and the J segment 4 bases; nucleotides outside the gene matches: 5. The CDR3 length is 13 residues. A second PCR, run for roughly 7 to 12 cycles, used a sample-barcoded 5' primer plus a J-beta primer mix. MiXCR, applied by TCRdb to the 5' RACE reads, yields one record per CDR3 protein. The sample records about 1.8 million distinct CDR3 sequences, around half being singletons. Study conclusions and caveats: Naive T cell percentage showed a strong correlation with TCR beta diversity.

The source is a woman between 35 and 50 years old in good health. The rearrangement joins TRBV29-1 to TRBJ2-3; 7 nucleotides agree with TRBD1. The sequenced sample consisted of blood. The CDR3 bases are TGCAGCGTTGGACAGGGAAATTCAGATACGCAGTATTTT. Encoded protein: CSVGQGNSDTQYF.